What follows are 30 T cell receptor beta chains derived from one specimen sequenced in a study of naive and memory T cell subsets (dated by TCRdb to about 2017). The protocol used for the library was UMI-ligation and nested PCR. The instrument given in TCRdb is Illumina MiSeq. The beta constant-region primer was an equimolar mix of two oligonucleotides covering both TRBC1 and TRBC2. Four rounds of PCR, combining the SP2 primer with nested alpha and beta constant-region primers, were used to amplify the ligated cDNA. In-frame beta chains were kept once TCRdb had trimmed the public reads at Q25 with fastp and called clones with MiXCR. Entries that share a CDR3 protein sequence are merged under the most common genes and DNA. In this sample the table shows about 150,000 distinct CDR3 sequences, under 25% of which occur a single time. Clones ranked in the top ten supply 0.11% of the sample. No antigen is known for these receptors.

The paper's findings and limits, for the study overall: A few larger clonotypes were present in naive repertoires, particularly the CD8 repertoires, and these clonotypes were possibly memory cells re-expressing CD45RA.

Sequenced material: naive CD4+ T cells from blood. The cell subset or site label for this specimen denotes: naive T cells, CD45RA high CD27+. These receptors came from a human donor in good health.

The chain uses TRBV6-2 or TRBV6-3 and TRBJ1-5; tentative D call: TRBD1 (5 bases). This CDR3 region has 13 residues. V lost 7 bases and J 7 bases, leaving 14 bases between the germline ends. The germline V gene has CDR1 MNHEY and CDR2 SVGEGT. CDR3 sequence reads: CASKIRAGQPQHF. CDR3 bases: TGTGCCAGCAAGATCAGGGCCGGGCAGCCCCAGCATTTT.

This clonotype was counted a few times. This chain uses TRBV27 with TRBJ1-1; no definite D call. The germline CDR1 and CDR2 sequences are MNHEY and SMNVEV (reference sequence). Trimming pared 6 bases from V and 1 base from J, leaving 12 bases between. The CDR3 extends over 14 amino acids. CDR3 sequence reads: CASRVLMGNTEAFF. The CDR3 nucleotides are TGTGCCAGCAGGGTCCTGATGGGGAACACTGAAGCTTTCTTT.

This rearrangement joins TRBV19 to TRBJ2-1; 11 positions agree with TRBD1. The CDR3 consists of 17 residues. Trimming took 7 bases from V and 4 from J; bases not matched to a gene: 12. From germline, CDR1 is LNHDA and CDR2 SQIVND (reference sequence). The CDR3 sequence: CASTPFRTGGAYNEQFF. The CDR3 DNA sequence: TGTGCCAGTACTCCGTTCCGGACAGGGGGCGCATACAATGAGCAGTTCTTC.

Only a few counts were recorded for this clonotype. The rearrangement links TRBV28 to TRBJ2-1, with 14 bases that match TRBD2. CDR3 length equals 15 residues. CDR1 and CDR2 (germline): MDHEN, SYDVKM. The V segment lost 5 bases and the J segment 15 bases; nucleotides outside the gene matches: 12. The CDR3 here is CASSLPGLAGVFRFF. The CDR3, as DNA: TGTGCCAGCAGTCTGCCGGGACTAGCGGGAGTGTTTCGGTTCTTC. Complete variable domain (other parts from reference TRBV28 and TRBJ2-1): DVKVTQSSRYLVKRTGEKVFLECVQDMDHENMFWYRQDPGLGLRLIYFSYDVKMKEKGDIPEGYSVSREKKERFSLILESASTNQTSMYLCASSLPGLAGVFRFFGPGTRLTVL.

This clonotype was detected only a few times. The CDR3 protein is CATSVEGGTSGLDTQYF. The DNA of the CDR3 is TGTGCCACCAGTGTCGAAGGCGGGACTAGCGGTTTAGATACGCAGTATTTT. V and J are TRBV24-1 and TRBJ2-3; 11 nucleotides align to TRBD2. The CDR3 covers 17 residues. V lost 5 bases to trimming and J lost 5 bases; unmatched junction nucleotides: 11. From germline, CDR1 is KGHDR and CDR2 SFDVKD.

This clonotype was detected a few times. The chain combines TRBV28 with TRBJ1-6; D is uncertain. CDR3 size: 14 residues. Germline V gives CDR1 MDHEN, CDR2 SYDVKM. With 4 bases removed from V and 6 bases from J, the gap between germline ends came to 10 bases. This CDR3 is CASSSSAGNSPLHF. The CDR3 DNA reads TGTGCCAGCAGTTCGAGCGCTGGTAATTCACCCCTCCACTTT.

In DNA form, the CDR3 reads TGTGCCAGCAGTTCTCCGGGACAGGGTTTGACAGATACGCAGTATTTT. It codes for CASSSPGQGLTDTQYF. The rearrangement joins TRBV28 to TRBJ2-3; TRBD1 matches 9 bases. Germline V gene data show CDR1 as MDHEN and CDR2 as SYDVKM. The CDR3 runs to 16 residues. The junction had 8 bases not matched to a gene; V was cut back by 4 bases and J by 3 bases. Full variable domain (missing parts from reference TRBV28 and TRBJ2-3): DVKVTQSSRYLVKRTGEKVFLECVQDMDHENMFWYRQDPGLGLRLIYFSYDVKMKEKGDIPEGYSVSREKKERFSLILESASTNQTSMYLCASSSPGQGLTDTQYFGPGTRLTVL.

This clonotype was seen many times. The chain joins TRBV29-1 to TRBJ2-1; 7 bases are a match to TRBD2. From germline, CDR1 is SQVTM and CDR2 ANQGSEA. The CDR3 contains 12 residues. With V trimmed by 5 bases and J by 15 bases, 13 bases remained unmatched. DNA for the CDR3: TGCAGCGTTCAAGGGAGGGCCGAAGGGACGTTCTTC. It is translated as CSVQGRAEGTFF.

This clonotype was detected only a few times. The V and J genes are TRBV29-1 and TRBJ1-4, with 8 positions matching TRBD1. CDR3 length: 13 amino acids. With 7 bases clipped from V and 8 bases from J, the junction kept 9 bases outside the gene matches. Germline CDR1 and CDR2: SQVTM and ANQGSEA. CDR3 sequence: CSGGQGPGEKLFF. CDR3 nucleotide sequence: TGCAGCGGCGGACAGGGTCCAGGAGAAAAACTGTTTTTT. The full variable domain, with the rest looked up from reference TRBV29-1 and TRBJ1-4, is SAVISQKPSRDICQRGTSLTIQCQVDSQVTMMFWYRQQPGQSLTLIATANQGSEATYESGFVIDKFPISRPNLTFSTLTVSNMSPEDSSIYLCSGGQGPGEKLFFGSGTQLSVL.

The chain employs TRBV3-1 and TRBJ1-2, with 7 bases matching TRBD1. This CDR3 comprises 14 residues. The V gene's germline CDR1 is LGHDT and CDR2 YNNKEL (reference sequence). V shed 3 bases and J 6 bases; nucleotides not matched to a gene: 7. This chain's CDR3 is CASSHNRGDNGYTF. The DNA of the CDR3 is TGTGCCAGCAGCCATAACAGGGGAGATAATGGCTACACCTTC. Full variable domain (remainder filled in from reference TRBV3-1 and TRBJ1-2): DTAVSQTPKYLVTQMGNDKSIKCEQNLGHDTMYWYKQDSKKFLKIMFSYNNKELIINETVPNRFSPKSPDKAHLNLHINSLELGDSAVYFCASSHNRGDNGYTFGSGTRLTVV.

This clonotype came up a few times. The gene calls are TRBV4-1 and TRBJ1-4, with D unresolved. This CDR3 has 13 amino acids. Per germline, CDR1 MGHRA and CDR2 YSYEKL. V dropped 3 bases and J dropped 4 bases, with 6 bases sitting between them. The CDR3 sequence: CASSHPFNEKLFF. CDR3 in DNA: TGCGCCAGCAGCCACCCCTTTAATGAAAAACTGTTTTTT.

This sequence joins TRBV29-1 and TRBJ1-4, with D hard to call. V lost 4 bases and J 4 bases, leaving 4 bases between the germline ends. CDR1 and CDR2 (germline): SQVTM, ANQGSEA. The CDR3 totals 11 residues. Here the CDR3 DNA reads TGCAGCGTTGTTCTTAATGAAAAACTGTTTTTT. Translated, it gives CSVVLNEKLFF.

This chain connects TRBV12-3 or TRBV12-4 to TRBJ1-5, with D possibly matching TRBD1 (5 bases). The CDR3 extends over 13 amino acids. V gave up 2 bases and J gave up 6 bases, with 8 bases separating them. CDR3 amino acids: CASSLSQGQPQHF. The CDR3 region has the DNA TGTGCCAGCAGTTTAAGTCAGGGTCAGCCCCAGCATTTT.

V usage is TRBV7-6 and J usage is TRBJ2-7; D gene ambiguous. Between the trimmed V and J ends, which lost 4 bases and 6 bases, there was a span of 10 bases. Germline lookup yields CDR1 SGHVS and CDR2 FNYEAQ. The CDR3 is 12 amino acids. This CDR3 reads CASSSFSGEQYF. DNA for the CDR3: TGTGCCAGCAGCTCATTTTCAGGCGAGCAGTACTTC.

V and J are TRBV24-1 and TRBJ2-3, with 14 positions matching TRBD2. With V trimmed by 9 bases and J by 1 base, 5 bases remained unmatched. Germline V gene lookup returns CDR1 KGHDR and CDR2 SFDVKD. The length of the CDR3 is 16 residues. Here the CDR3 reads CATGGTSGRGTDTQYF. In nucleotides, the CDR3 is TGTGCCACCGGGGGGACTAGCGGGAGAGGCACAGATACGCAGTATTTT.

This rearrangement joins TRBV18 to TRBJ2-2, with a tentative D call TRBD2 (5 bases). This CDR3 region has 15 residues. CDR1 is KGHSH and CDR2 is LQKENI in the germline V gene. Trimming took off 3 bases at V and 4 bases at J, with 12 bases between the two ends. In DNA form, the CDR3 reads TGTGCCAGCTCACCGGATACGGGATTCACCGGGGAGCTGTTTTTT. Translating it yields CASSPDTGFTGELFF.

The chain combines TRBV27 with TRBJ2-5, with 7 positions matching TRBD1. With V trimmed by 7 bases and J by 0 bases, 8 bases remained unmatched. CDR1 and CDR2 from the germline V gene are MNHEY and SMNVEV (reference sequence). This CDR3 comprises 15 residues. CDR3: CASTPTGRNQETQYF. CDR3 nucleotide sequence: TGTGCCAGCACTCCGACAGGGAGAAACCAAGAGACCCAGTACTTC.

This clonotype was detected many times. The chain uses TRBV29-1 and TRBJ2-1, with TRBD2 matching 10 bases. Germline V gene lookup returns CDR1 SQVTM and CDR2 ANQGSEA. This CDR3 contains 14 residues. The V and J ends lost 7 bases and 7 bases, in that order; junction bases with no gene match: 10. This CDR3 reads CSGDTSGIWNEQFF. The CDR3 DNA follows: TGCAGCGGAGACACTAGCGGGATATGGAATGAGCAGTTCTTC.

The chain combines TRBV7-9 with TRBJ2-7, with 8 positions matching TRBD1. The CDR3 is made up of 13 amino acids. Germline-derived CDR1 and CDR2 are SEHNR and FQNEAQ (reference sequence). The ends lost 2 bases at V and 12 bases at J; junction bases unmatched: 9. The CDR3 DNA is TGTGCCAGCAGCTTACTCTTGGACAGGGCGTGGTACTTC. Translating it yields CASSLLLDRAWYF.

This clonotype was seen at least ten times. The chain recombines TRBV6-6 with TRBJ1-2; 9 nucleotides agree with TRBD1. From germline, CDR1 is MNHNY and CDR2 SVGAGI (reference sequence). With V trimmed by 2 bases and J by 7 bases, 11 bases remained unmatched. CDR3 length: 16 residues. CDR3 residues: CASSYAVGQGTGGYTF. The CDR3 nucleotides are TGTGCCAGCAGTTACGCCGTGGGACAGGGAACTGGTGGCTACACCTTC.

This clonotype has a count of ten or more. This chain links TRBV2 with TRBJ2-1; the match to TRBD1 covers 8 bases. Germline assignment: CDR1 SNHLY and CDR2 FYNNEI. J was trimmed by 4 bases and V by 6 bases; bases with no gene match: 2. The CDR3 runs to 13 residues. The CDR3 region has the DNA TGTGCCAGCAGCGGACAGGGTTACAATGAGCAGTTCTTC. Encoded protein: CASSGQGYNEQFF.

This clonotype has just a few counts. This chain joins TRBV2 and TRBJ2-1; TRBD1 agrees at 10 bases. CDR3 length: 13 amino acids. The germline V gene encodes CDR1 SNHLY and CDR2 FYNNEI. V lost 7 bases, J lost 10 bases, and 7 bases stayed unmatched. CDR3 in DNA: TGTGCCAGCACGACAGGGGGCTCAAGGGAGCAGTTCTTC. Translated, it gives CASTTGGSREQFF.

CDR3 sequence reads: CASSLLGNYEQYF. DNA of the CDR3: TGCGCCAGCAGCTTGTTAGGCAACTACGAGCAGTACTTC. The gene calls are TRBV5-1 and TRBJ2-7; D uncertain. Trimming cost V 1 base and J 3 bases, with 8 bases left between them. Germline lookup yields CDR1 SGHRS and CDR2 YFSETQ. This CDR3 spans 13 amino acids.

In its sample, this clonotype was seen a few times. V gene TRBV6-2 or TRBV6-3 combines with J gene TRBJ1-2; 7 nucleotides match TRBD1. This CDR3 is 17 amino acids long. J was trimmed by 3 bases and V by 1 base; bases with no gene match: 11. Per germline, CDR1 MNHEY and CDR2 SVGEGT. CDR3 nucleotides: TGTGCCAGCAGTTACTTCTCCGGGACAGTAAGCTACTATGGCTACACCTTC. Its translation is CASSYFSGTVSYYGYTF.

The chain has TRBV7-9 and TRBJ2-7; either TRBD1 or TRBD2 may supply D (7 bases each). This CDR3 is built from 14 residues. Trimming took off 5 bases at V and 2 bases at J, with 13 bases between the two ends. CDR1 is SEHNR, CDR2 FQNEAQ, per germline (reference sequence). The CDR3 protein is CASSAQGGPYEQYF. The CDR3 DNA sequence: TGTGCCAGCAGCGCTCAGGGGGGGCCCTACGAGCAGTACTTC.

This clonotype occurred many times. The V call is TRBV7-9, the J call TRBJ2-7; 7 nucleotides align to TRBD2. The germline V gene encodes CDR1 SEHNR and CDR2 FQNEAQ (reference sequence). This CDR3 has 16 residues. The J segment lost 0 bases and the V segment lost 1 base, leaving 6 bases of the junction unmatched. In nucleotides, the CDR3 is TGTGCCAGCAGCTTAGTGGCGGGAGTGAGCTCCTACGAGCAGTACTTC. Protein: CASSLVAGVSSYEQYF.

This clonotype has a handful of counts. CDR3 sequence reads: CASSIFSGRANEQFF. The CDR3 DNA follows: TGTGCCAGTAGTATCTTTAGCGGGAGAGCTAATGAGCAGTTCTTC. The gene calls are TRBV19 and TRBJ2-1, with 9 bases that match TRBD2. Germline trimming cut 3 bases from V and 7 bases from J; bases unmatched to any gene: 7. CDR1 is LNHDA and CDR2 is SQIVND in the germline V gene (reference sequence). The CDR3 has 15 residues.

Only a few counts were recorded for this clonotype. The rearrangement joins TRBV28 to TRBJ2-5; D not certain. The CDR3 is 13 residues long. The germline V and J ends were trimmed by 4 bases and 5 bases, with 11 bases remaining between them. Germline assignment: CDR1 MDHEN and CDR2 SYDVKM. CDR3 DNA: TGTGCCAGCAGTTCCGGACGAAGGGAGACCCAGTACTTC. Its protein product is CASSSGRRETQYF.

This clonotype has more than one count but fewer than ten. V is TRBV24-1 and J is TRBJ2-7; D call uncertain. CDR1 and CDR2 (germline): KGHDR, SFDVKD. This CDR3 has 14 amino acids. Trimming removed 5 bases from V and 4 bases from J, with 14 bases in between. The CDR3 sequence is CATSGGPPRYEQYF. For the CDR3, the DNA is TGTGCCACCAGTGGCGGACCCCCGAGGTACGAGCAGTACTTC.

This clonotype has just a few counts. Written as DNA, the CDR3 is TGCGCCAGCAGCCAACTACCGCTCTCTGGGGCCAACGTCCTGACTTTC. This translates into CASSQLPLSGANVLTF. This chain connects TRBV4-3 to TRBJ2-6; D remains unclear. V was trimmed by 2 bases and J by 0 bases, leaving 8 bases between them. The germline V gene has CDR1 LGHNA and CDR2 YSLEER. This CDR3 is 16 amino acids long.